This T cell receptor beta chain was documented in a study of T cell responses to AZD1222 COVID-19 vaccine. This clone was recorded once. Its antigen remains unknown. Clones were sequenced by immunoSEQ multiplex PCR, and TCRdb holds only the in-frame ones, with some missing. The sample includes about 170,000 clones, roughly nine tenths of them seen just once. Study-wide findings and caveats: Seropositive at baseline were only a handful of AZD1222 recipients. Distributed over spike, vaccine-associated CD4 TCRs predominated at 160-218 and 743-854. Most donors were white British and more were female, and clonal diversity was possibly underestimated.

This CDR3 contains 14 residues. Per germline, CDR1 SGHTA and CDR2 FQGNSA. Trimming removed 2 bases at V and 9 bases at J, with 16 bases between. Here the sequenced sample was peripheral blood, taken on day 0 of AZD1222 vaccination. This sequence joins TRBV7-2 and TRBJ2-5, with D possibly being TRBD2 (5 bases). The sequence was collected from an adult in good health. CDR3 DNA sequence: TGTGCCAGCAGCTTATCCTCGGACTCCCAGTCCCAGTACTTC. Residues: CASSLSSDSQSQYF.